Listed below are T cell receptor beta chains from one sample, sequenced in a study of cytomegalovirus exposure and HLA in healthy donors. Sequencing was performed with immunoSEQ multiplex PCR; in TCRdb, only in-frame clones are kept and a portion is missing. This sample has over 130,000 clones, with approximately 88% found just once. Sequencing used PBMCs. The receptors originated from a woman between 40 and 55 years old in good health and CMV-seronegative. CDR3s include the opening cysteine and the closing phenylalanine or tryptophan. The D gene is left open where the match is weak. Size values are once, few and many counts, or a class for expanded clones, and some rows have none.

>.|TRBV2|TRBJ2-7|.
CASSLASPSSYEQYF
TGTGCCAGCAGCTTAGCGTCACCAAGCTCCTACGAGCAGTACTTC
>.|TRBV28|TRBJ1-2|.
CASSFSEPGQGGGYTF
TGTGCCAGCAGTTTTTCCGAACCGGGACAAGGCGGTGGCTACACCTTC
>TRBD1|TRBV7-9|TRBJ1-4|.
CSSSFPQGADEKLFF
TGTTCCAGCAGCTTCCCACAGGGGGCGGATGAAAAACTGTTTTTT
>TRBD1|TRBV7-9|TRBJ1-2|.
CASSSRDRAGYTF
TGTGCCAGCAGCTCCAGGGACAGGGCCGGCTACACCTTC
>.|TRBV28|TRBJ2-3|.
CASSVSGLGDTQYF
TGTGCCAGCAGTGTGAGCGGGCTTGGAGATACGCAGTATTTT
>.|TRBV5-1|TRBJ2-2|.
CASSFGQIHTGELFF
TGCGCCAGCAGCTTCGGACAGATCCACACCGGGGAGCTGTTTTTT
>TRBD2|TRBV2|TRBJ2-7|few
CASSETGLSSGEQYF
TGTGCCAGCAGTGAGACGGGACTCTCTAGCGGCGAGCAGTACTTC
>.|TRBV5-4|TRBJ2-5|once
CASSPGLTTLETQYF
TGTGCCAGCAGCCCGGGACTTACGACCTTGGAGACCCAGTACTTC
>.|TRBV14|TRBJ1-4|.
CASSQMRDSNEKLFF
TGTGCCAGCAGCCAAATGAGGGACTCTAATGAAAAACTGTTTTTT
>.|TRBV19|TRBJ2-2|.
CASSIGQASTGELFF
TGTGCCAGTAGTATAGGACAGGCCTCCACCGGGGAGCTGTTTTTT
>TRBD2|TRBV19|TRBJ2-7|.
CASSIGGEGYEQYF
TGTGCCAGTAGTATCGGGGGGGAAGGCTACGAGCAGTACTTC
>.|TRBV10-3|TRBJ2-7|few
CAIGTGLVYEQYF
TGTGCCATCGGCACGGGATTGGTCTACGAGCAGTACTTC
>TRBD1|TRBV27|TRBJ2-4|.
CASSSMDRGLAKNIQYF
TGTGCCAGCAGTTCCATGGACAGGGGACTAGCCAAAAACATTCAGTACTTC
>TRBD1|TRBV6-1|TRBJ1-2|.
CASSGGQNYGYTF
TGTGCCAGCAGTGGGGGACAGAACTATGGCTACACCTTC
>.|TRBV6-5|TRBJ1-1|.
CASIPSGSTEAFF
TGTGCCAGCATTCCGTCGGGGTCCACTGAAGCTTTCTTT
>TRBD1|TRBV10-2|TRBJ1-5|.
CASGGQLNQPQHF
TGCGCCAGCGGGGGACAGCTCAATCAGCCCCAGCATTTT
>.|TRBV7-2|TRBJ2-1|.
CASSLYGDYNEQFF
TGTGCCAGCAGCTTATACGGGGACTACAATGAGCAGTTCTTC
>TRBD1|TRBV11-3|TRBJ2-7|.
CASSFLLGQGYEQYF
TGTGCCAGCAGCTTTTTACTTGGACAGGGCTACGAGCAGTACTTC
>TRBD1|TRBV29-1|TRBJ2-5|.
CSVGGWTGGETQYF
TGCAGCGTTGGGGGTTGGACAGGGGGTGAGACCCAGTACTTC
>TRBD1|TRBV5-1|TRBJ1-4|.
CASSLEAGTGEEKLFF
TGCGCCAGCAGCTTGGAGGCCGGGACAGGGGAAGAAAAACTGTTTTTT
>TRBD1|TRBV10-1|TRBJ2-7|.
CASRRDGTVFSYEQYF
TGCGCCAGCAGGAGGGATGGGACAGTCTTCTCCTACGAGCAGTACTTC
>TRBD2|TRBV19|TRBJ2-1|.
CASSMTLAGGKQFF
TGTGCCAGTAGTATGACCCTAGCGGGAGGAAAGCAGTTCTTC
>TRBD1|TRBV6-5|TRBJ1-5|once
CASSYTGGNQPQHF
TGTGCCAGCAGTTATACAGGGGGCAATCAGCCCCAGCATTTT
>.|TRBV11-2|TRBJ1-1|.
CASSLVGRGGIRINTEAFF
TGTGCCAGCAGCTTAGTAGGAAGAGGGGGAATAAGGATTAACACTGAAGCTTTCTTT
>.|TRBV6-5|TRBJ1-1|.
CASSYGGLRTEAFF
TGTGCCAGCAGTTATGGTGGACTCCGCACTGAAGCTTTCTTT
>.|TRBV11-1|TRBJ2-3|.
CASSPGLSTDTQYF
TGTGCCAGCAGCCCCGGACTATCCACAGATACGCAGTATTTT
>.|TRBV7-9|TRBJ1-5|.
CASSQGGASNQPQHF
TGTGCCAGCAGCCAAGGGGGGGCAAGCAATCAGCCCCAGCATTTT
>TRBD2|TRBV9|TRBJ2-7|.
CASSPKGLASGSLMYEQYF
TGTGCCAGCAGCCCGAAGGGTCTGGCTAGCGGGAGCCTTATGTACGAGCAGTACTTC
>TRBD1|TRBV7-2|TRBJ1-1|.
CASSPTGGSPEAFF
TGTGCCAGCAGCCCGACAGGGGGATCCCCTGAAGCTTTCTTT
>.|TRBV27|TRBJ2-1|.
CASSPRGPYNEQFF
TGTGCCAGCAGCCCCAGGGGACCCTACAATGAGCAGTTCTTC
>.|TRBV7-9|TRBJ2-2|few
CSSSLNTGELFF
TGTTCCAGCAGCCTGAACACCGGGGAGCTGTTTTTT
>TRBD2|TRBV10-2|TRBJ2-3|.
CASSEEMLAGGLRDTQYF
TGCGCCAGCAGTGAAGAAATGCTAGCGGGAGGGCTTCGAGATACGCAGTATTTT
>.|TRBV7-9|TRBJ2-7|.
CASSPRGPNYEQYF
TGTGCCAGCAGCCCCAGGGGACCTAACTACGAGCAGTACTTC
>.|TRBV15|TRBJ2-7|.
CATSVQGPMEGQYF
TGTGCCACCAGCGTCCAGGGACCCATGGAGGGGCAGTACTTC
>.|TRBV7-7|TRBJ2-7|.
CASSLSTEYEQYF
TGTGCTAGCAGCTTGTCGACAGAATACGAGCAGTACTTC
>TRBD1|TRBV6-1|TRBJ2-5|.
CASSPGGIQETQYF
TGTGCCAGCAGCCCAGGGGGCATACAGGAGACCCAGTACTTC
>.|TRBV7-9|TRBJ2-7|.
CASSLVQGPRYEQYF
TGTGCCAGCAGCTTAGTCCAGGGCCCCCGCTACGAGCAGTACTTC
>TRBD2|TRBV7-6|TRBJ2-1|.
CASSLAGGKGSGGNEQFF
TGTGCCAGCAGCTTAGCGGGAGGGAAGGGTAGCGGGGGGAATGAGCAGTTCTTC
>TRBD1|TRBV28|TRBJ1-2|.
CASSLLRQGEGGYTF
TGTGCCAGCAGTCTCCTCCGACAGGGAGAAGGTGGCTACACCTTC
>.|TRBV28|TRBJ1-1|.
CASAPGSGTEAFF
TGTGCCAGCGCCCCAGGGTCCGGCACTGAAGCTTTCTTT
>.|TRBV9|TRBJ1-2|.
CASRSQGWVDYGYTF
TGTGCCAGCAGATCCCAGGGGTGGGTGGACTATGGCTACACCTTC
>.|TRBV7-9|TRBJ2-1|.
CASSWDLGVEQFF
TGTGCCAGCAGCTGGGATTTAGGGGTTGAGCAGTTCTTC
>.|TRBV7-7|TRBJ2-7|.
CASSLDRLGKQYF
TGTGCCAGCAGCTTAGATCGATTGGGCAAGCAGTACTTC
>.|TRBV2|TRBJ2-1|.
CASKITHYNEQFF
TGTGCCAGCAAAATAACTCACTACAATGAGCAGTTCTTC
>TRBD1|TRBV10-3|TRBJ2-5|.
CAISSDREGETQYF
TGTGCCATCAGTAGTGACAGGGAAGGAGAGACCCAGTACTTC
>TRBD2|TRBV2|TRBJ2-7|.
CASKLAGAYEQYF
TGTGCCAGCAAGTTAGCGGGAGCCTACGAGCAGTACTTC
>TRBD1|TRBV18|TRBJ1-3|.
CASSQIGDRGNTIYF
TGTGCCAGCTCCCAAATAGGGGACAGAGGAAACACCATATATTTT
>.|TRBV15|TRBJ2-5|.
CATSRDFGEETQYF
TGTGCCACCAGCAGAGATTTCGGGGAAGAGACCCAGTACTTC
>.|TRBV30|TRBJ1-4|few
CAWSLGASEKLFF
TGTGCCTGGAGTTTGGGGGCGAGCGAAAAACTGTTTTTT
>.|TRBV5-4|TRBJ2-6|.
CASSLDFSGANVLTF
TGTGCCAGCAGCTTGGACTTCTCTGGGGCCAACGTCCTGACTTTC
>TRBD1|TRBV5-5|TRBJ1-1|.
CASSAPGQLNTEAFF
TGTGCCAGCAGCGCCCCGGGACAGTTGAACACTGAAGCTTTCTTT
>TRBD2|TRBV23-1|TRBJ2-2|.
CASSQGLAGVDGELFF
TGCGCCAGCAGTCAAGGACTAGCGGGAGTGGACGGGGAGCTGTTTTTT
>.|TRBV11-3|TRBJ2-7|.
CASSSRTVYEQYF
TGTGCCAGCAGCTCTCGGACAGTCTACGAGCAGTACTTC
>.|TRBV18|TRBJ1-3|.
CASSPPSGPGNTIYF
TGTGCCAGCTCACCACCGAGTGGTCCTGGAAACACCATATATTTT
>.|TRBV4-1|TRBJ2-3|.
CAAGGQRHTDTQYF
TGCGCCGCGGGCGGCCAGCGGCACACAGATACGCAGTATTTT
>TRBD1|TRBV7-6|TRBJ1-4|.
CASSPTGAQEKLFF
TGTGCCAGCAGCCCAACAGGGGCTCAGGAAAAACTGTTTTTT
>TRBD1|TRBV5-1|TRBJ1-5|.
CASSLQGAPLEPQHF
TGCGCCAGCAGCTTACAGGGGGCTCCCCTCGAGCCCCAGCATTTT
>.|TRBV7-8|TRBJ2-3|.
CASSLIPSTDTQYF
TGTGCCAGCAGCTTAATCCCGAGCACAGATACGCAGTATTTT